This T cell receptor (beta chain) was retrieved from a study of blood T cell repertoires in COVID-19 (dated by TCRdb to about 2020). At the level of the whole study: Collaborator samples came from the United States, Italy and Spain and covered acute and convalescent phases of COVID-19. Sample metadata almost always included a de-identified subject ID, COVID-19 status, age in years and sex. The repertoires were released in a freely available public database intended as a resource for research on the immune response to SARS-CoV-2. The samples were drawn from the first 160 participants of the ongoing ImmuneRACE study and from 1,254 subjects provided by 6 global collaborators. The material from the prospective study consisted of cDNA or gDNA derived from T cells, B-cell-depleted T cells, or PBMCs. Subjects who had been exposed to COVID-19, were actively infected with it, or had recovered from it provided the deeply sampled blood TCRbeta repertoires that made up the dataset. Where HLA class I and class II types were available, the types were taken from metadata supplied by the sample provider, not from assay-based typing. Overall results and qualifications from the work: How much clinical and demographic metadata was included differed by source and by participant, and the metadata was provided uncurated.

At one collaborating source in Seattle, patients were enrolled during active infection and were followed longitudinally through the course of disease. Collaborating institutions collected whole blood in K2EDTA tubes following their own protocols. For TCRbeta analysis, collaborators shipped samples in one of three forms: frozen whole blood, isolated PBMCs, or DNA extracted from either of those sample types. The CDR3 starts with the cysteine, ends with the phenylalanine, and has 20 residues. Here the CDR3 DNA is all that survives: 60 bases in frame from base 1. Reading the germline V gene gives CDR1 SGDLS and CDR2 YYNGEE. The V end gives up 1 base and the J end 3 bases, leaving 21 bases in the junction not matched to a gene. Note on this clone: Its target antigen remains unknown. No much larger clone exists at a distance of one base, and base qualities are not known.

TCRbeta CDR3 regions were amplified from genomic DNA by means of the immunoSEQ Assay, a bias-controlled multiplex PCR. From the authors' description of their analysis: The number of nucleated cells in each sample was estimated from the amplification of reference gene primers within the assay. To quantify the absolute abundance of each unique TCRbeta CDR3 rearrangement, sequence reads were collapsed and filtered. For each sample, productive Simpson clonality was calculated as the square root of Simpson's diversity index across productive rearrangements. In TCRdb, the immuneACCESS table is reduced to in-frame sequences with V and J assigned. These tables do not hold every clone; where another copy was compared, an unresolved V gene accounts for under half, and the others remain unexplained. V and J calls and clone size are given by that table; D and trimming were obtained from the DNA. The sample contains 150,000 to 200,000 clones, 92% of them found a single time. Approximately 4.9% of the sample rests with the top ten.

Source material: peripheral blood. The chain couples TRBV9 to TRBJ2-7, with 8 central nucleotides matching TRBD1. This TCR was sampled from a man aged 25 to 45 with COVID-19, enrolled during active disease. CDR3 protein: CASSVSEFGAGGVTDYEQYF. The nucleotides read TGTGCCAGCAGCGTAAGTGAGTTCGGGGCAGGGGGCGTAACGGACTACGAGCAGTACTTC.